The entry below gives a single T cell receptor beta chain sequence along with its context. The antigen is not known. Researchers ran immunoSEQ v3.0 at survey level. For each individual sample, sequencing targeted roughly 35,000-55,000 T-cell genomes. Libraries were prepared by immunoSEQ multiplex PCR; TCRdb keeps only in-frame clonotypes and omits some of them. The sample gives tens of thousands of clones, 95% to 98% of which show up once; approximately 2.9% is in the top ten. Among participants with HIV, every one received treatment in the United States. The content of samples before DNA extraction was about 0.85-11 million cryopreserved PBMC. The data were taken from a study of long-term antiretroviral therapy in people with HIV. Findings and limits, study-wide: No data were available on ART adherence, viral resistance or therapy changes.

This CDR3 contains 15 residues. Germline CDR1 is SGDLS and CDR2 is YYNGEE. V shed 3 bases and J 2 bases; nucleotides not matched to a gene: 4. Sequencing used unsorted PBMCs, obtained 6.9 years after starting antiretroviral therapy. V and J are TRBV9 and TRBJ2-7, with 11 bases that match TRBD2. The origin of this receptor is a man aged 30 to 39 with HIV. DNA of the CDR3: TGTGCCAGCAGCGGAGGGACTAGCGGACCCTACGAGCAGTACTTC. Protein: CASSGGTSGPYEQYF.